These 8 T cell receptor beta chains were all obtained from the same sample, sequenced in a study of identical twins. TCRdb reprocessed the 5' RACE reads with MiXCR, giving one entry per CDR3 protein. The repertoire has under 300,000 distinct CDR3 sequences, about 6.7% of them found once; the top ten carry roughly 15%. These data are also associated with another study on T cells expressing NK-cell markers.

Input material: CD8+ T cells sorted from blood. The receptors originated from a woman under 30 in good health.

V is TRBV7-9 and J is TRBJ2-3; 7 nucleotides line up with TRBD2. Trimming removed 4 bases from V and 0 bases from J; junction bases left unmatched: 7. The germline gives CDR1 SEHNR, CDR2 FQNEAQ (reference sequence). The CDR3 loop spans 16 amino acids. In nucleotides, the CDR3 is TGTGCCAGCAGCTCTTTTTCGGGGGGTAGCACAGATACGCAGTATTTT. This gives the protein CASSSFSGGSTDTQYF.

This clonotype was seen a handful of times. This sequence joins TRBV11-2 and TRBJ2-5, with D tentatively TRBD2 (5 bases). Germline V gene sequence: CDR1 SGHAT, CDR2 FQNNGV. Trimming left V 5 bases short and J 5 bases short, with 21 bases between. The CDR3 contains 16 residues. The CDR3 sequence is CASSLMYGEGEETQYF. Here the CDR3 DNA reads TGTGCCAGCAGCCTAATGTACGGAGAGGGAGAGGAGACCCAGTACTTC.

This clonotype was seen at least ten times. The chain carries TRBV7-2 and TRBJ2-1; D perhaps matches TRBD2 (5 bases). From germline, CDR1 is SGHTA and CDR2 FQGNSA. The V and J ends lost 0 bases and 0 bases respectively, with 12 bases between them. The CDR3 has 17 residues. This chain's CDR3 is CASSLAVRASSYNEQFF. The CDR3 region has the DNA TGTGCCAGCAGCTTAGCGGTGAGGGCTAGCTCCTACAATGAGCAGTTCTTC.

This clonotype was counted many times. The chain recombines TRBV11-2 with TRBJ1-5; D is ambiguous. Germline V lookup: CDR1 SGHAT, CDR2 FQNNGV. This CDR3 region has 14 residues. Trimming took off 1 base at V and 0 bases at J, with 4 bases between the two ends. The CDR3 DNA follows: TGTGCCAGCAGCTTAGGGTTTAGCAATCAGCCCCAGCATTTT. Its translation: CASSLGFSNQPQHF. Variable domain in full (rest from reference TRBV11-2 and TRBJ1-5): EAGVAQSPRYKIIEKRQSVAFWCNPISGHATLYWYQQILGQGPKLLIQFQNNGVVDDSQLPKDRFSAERLKGVDSTLKIQPAKLEDSAVYLCASSLGFSNQPQHFGDGTRLSIL.

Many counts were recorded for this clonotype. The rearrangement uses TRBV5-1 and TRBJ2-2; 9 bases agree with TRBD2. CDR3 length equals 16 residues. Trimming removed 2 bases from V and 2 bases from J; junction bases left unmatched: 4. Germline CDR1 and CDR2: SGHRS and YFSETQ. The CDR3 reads CASSFTAGGNTGELFF. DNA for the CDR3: TGCGCCAGCAGCTTTACAGCGGGGGGAAACACCGGGGAGCTGTTTTTT.

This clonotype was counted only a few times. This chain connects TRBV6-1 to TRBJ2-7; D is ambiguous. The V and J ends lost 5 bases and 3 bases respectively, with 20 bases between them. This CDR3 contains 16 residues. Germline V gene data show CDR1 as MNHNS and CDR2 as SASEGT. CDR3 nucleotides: TGTGCCAGCAGTCTTACTTGGGAAGGGATTGGCTACGAGCAGTACTTC. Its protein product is CASSLTWEGIGYEQYF.

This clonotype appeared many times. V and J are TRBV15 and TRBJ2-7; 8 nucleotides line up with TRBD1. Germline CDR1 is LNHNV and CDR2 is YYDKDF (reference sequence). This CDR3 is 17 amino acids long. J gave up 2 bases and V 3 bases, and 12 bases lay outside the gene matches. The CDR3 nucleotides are TGTGCCACCAGCAGCTCCATCAGGGACAGGTCTGCCTACGAGCAGTACTTC. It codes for CATSSSIRDRSAYEQYF.

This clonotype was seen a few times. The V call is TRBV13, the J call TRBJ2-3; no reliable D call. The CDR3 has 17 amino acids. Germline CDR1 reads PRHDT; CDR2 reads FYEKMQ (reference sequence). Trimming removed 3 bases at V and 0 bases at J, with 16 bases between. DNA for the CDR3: TGTGCCAGCAGCTTCACTGAAAAAGACGGTAGCACAGATACGCAGTATTTT. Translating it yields CASSFTEKDGSTDTQYF. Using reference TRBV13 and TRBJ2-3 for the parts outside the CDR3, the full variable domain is AAGVIQSPRHLIKEKRETATLKCYPIPRHDTVYWYQQGPGQDPQFLISFYEKMQSDKGSIPDRFSAQQFSDYHSELNMSSLELGDSALYFCASSFTEKDGSTDTQYFGPGTRLTVL.